Listed below are T cell receptor beta chains from one sample, sequenced in a study of T-cell memory formation after mild COVID-19. TCRdb reprocessed the 5' RACE reads via MiXCR and lists one record per CDR3 protein. Of about 110,000 distinct CDR3 sequences detected, 15% to 20% appear once; the ten largest clones hold around 5.1%. Input material: PBMCs or a T cell subset sorted from them (not recorded which). These receptors all stem from a man younger than 35 who had mild COVID-19 (a few samples of this study predate the infection). Cell type and time point are not known. CDR3s include the opening cysteine and the closing phenylalanine or tryptophan. A D gene is named only where the DNA matches it firmly. Not all rows give a size; the values are once, few, many and, for expanded clones, a class.

D gene | clone size | J gene | V gene | CDR3 protein | CDR3 DNA
. | . | TRBJ2-3 | TRBV6-6 | CASGLESTDTQYF | TGTGCCAGCGGGCTAGAGAGCACAGATACGCAGTATTTT
. | few | TRBJ2-7 | TRBV7-9 | CASSPRWDLGRYEQYF | TGTGCCAGCAGTCCTCGCTGGGACCTGGGGCGGTACGAGCAGTACTTC
TRBD2 | few | TRBJ2-5 | TRBV15 | CATRDSGEKTQYF | TGTGCCACGCGGGATAGCGGGGAAAAGACCCAGTACTTC
TRBD2 | . | TRBJ2-1 | TRBV10-3 | CATSSSGGNNEQFF | TGTGCCACTAGTTCTAGCGGGGGGAACAATGAGCAGTTCTTC
. | few | TRBJ2-6 | TRBV6-5 | CASSYSKQGWANVLTF | TGTGCCAGCAGTTACTCGAAACAGGGATGGGCCAACGTCCTGACTTTC
TRBD1 | . | TRBJ2-5 | TRBV4-1 | CASSQPTGGETQYF | TGCGCCAGCAGCCAGCCGACAGGGGGGGAGACCCAGTACTTC
. | . | TRBJ2-1 | TRBV29-1 | CSVEGGTQGSYNEQFF | TGCAGCGTTGAAGGGGGGACGCAGGGCTCCTACAATGAGCAGTTCTTC
. | . | TRBJ1-1 | TRBV2 | CASSGQTNTEAFF | TGTGCCAGCAGTGGACAGACGAACACTGAAGCTTTCTTT
. | few | TRBJ2-7 | TRBV4-3 | CASSQVATGASYEQYF | TGCGCCAGCAGCCAAGTAGCTACGGGGGCGAGCTACGAGCAGTACTTC
. | . | TRBJ1-1 | TRBV7-9 | CASSYPEAFF | TGTGCCAGCAGCTACCCCGAAGCTTTCTTT
. | . | TRBJ1-1 | TRBV6-6 | CASSYAVAGTEAFF | TGTGCCAGCAGTTACGCGGTAGCGGGCACTGAAGCTTTCTTT
. | . | TRBJ1-1 | TRBV7-2 | CASRRWVNTEAFF | TGTGCCAGCAGAAGGTGGGTGAACACTGAAGCTTTCTTT
. | few | TRBJ1-6 | TRBV27 | CASSRQNSPLHF | TGTGCCAGCAGTAGACAGAATTCACCCCTCCACTTT
TRBD2 | few | TRBJ2-7 | TRBV20-1 | CSARGLAGGYEQYF | TGCAGTGCTAGAGGACTAGCGGGGGGGTACGAGCAGTACTTC
TRBD1 | . | TRBJ1-1 | TRBV6-5 | CASSRDSRQNTEAFF | TGTGCCAGCAGCCGGGACAGTAGGCAGAACACTGAAGCTTTCTTT
. | few | TRBJ1-1 | TRBV29-1 | CSVSPGWGMNTEAFF | TGCAGCGTTAGTCCGGGATGGGGTATGAACACTGAAGCTTTCTTT
TRBD2 | few | TRBJ2-5 | TRBV5-1 | CASSLPSGGGKETQYF | TGCGCCAGCAGCTTGCCTAGCGGGGGGGGAAAAGAGACCCAGTACTTC